This is a list of T cell receptor beta chains from one sample in a study of cytomegalovirus exposure and HLA in healthy donors. TCRdb keeps only in-frame clones here, not all; method: immunoSEQ multiplex PCR. Here the sample spans about 140,000 clones, approximately 83% being singletons. The sample comprised PBMCs. All receptors come from a middle-aged man in good health and CMV-seronegative. Each CDR3 is given with its conserved first and last residue. A D gene is named only where the DNA matches it firmly. Expanded clones get a size class; other rows say once, few or many, or leave the size out.

CDR3 DNA: TGTGCCAGCAGCTTATTGGGGCTTAACACTGAAGCTTTCTTT
CDR3 protein: CASSLLGLNTEAFF
clone size: few
D gene: .
J gene: TRBJ1-1
V gene: TRBV11-3

CDR3 DNA: TGTGCCAGCAGCTTAGTTCCGGGACAGGGAAACACAGATACGCAGTATTTT
CDR3 protein: CASSLVPGQGNTDTQYF
clone size: once
D gene: TRBD1
J gene: TRBJ2-3
V gene: TRBV7-8

CDR3 DNA: TGTGCCAGCAGTTACTCGACGGGACAGGGGAACACTGAAGCTTTCTTT
CDR3 protein: CASSYSTGQGNTEAFF
clone size: .
D gene: TRBD1
J gene: TRBJ1-1
V gene: TRBV6-5

CDR3 DNA: TGTGCCAGCAGTTTATGGGTCAGTCGTGGCTACACCTTC
CDR3 protein: CASSLWVSRGYTF
clone size: .
D gene: .
J gene: TRBJ1-2
V gene: TRBV28

CDR3 DNA: TGTGCCAGCAGCTTAGGCACTAGCGGGACCACAGATACGCAGTATTTT
CDR3 protein: CASSLGTSGTTDTQYF
clone size: .
D gene: TRBD2
J gene: TRBJ2-3
V gene: TRBV11-2

CDR3 DNA: TGTGCCAGTTCGGGAGGACAGTACTCCTACGAGCAGTACTTC
CDR3 protein: CASSGGQYSYEQYF
clone size: .
D gene: .
J gene: TRBJ2-7
V gene: TRBV19

CDR3 DNA: TGTGCCAGCAGCTTTTTAGCGGGAGGAGGGGAGACCCAGTACTTC
CDR3 protein: CASSFLAGGGETQYF
clone size: once
D gene: TRBD2
J gene: TRBJ2-5
V gene: TRBV7-7

CDR3 DNA: TGCGCCAGCAGCTCCCAAGTTAGTAGCGGGAGTCTTAGTGAGCAGTTCTTC
CDR3 protein: CASSSQVSSGSLSEQFF
clone size: .
D gene: TRBD2
J gene: TRBJ2-1
V gene: TRBV4-1

CDR3 DNA: TGTGCCAGCAGTCAGGACAGGGGCTATGGCTACACCTTC
CDR3 protein: CASSQDRGYGYTF
clone size: once
D gene: TRBD1
J gene: TRBJ1-2
V gene: TRBV6-5

CDR3 DNA: TGCGCCAGCAGCCAAACGACAGGTTACGAGCAGTACTTC
CDR3 protein: CASSQTTGYEQYF
clone size: .
D gene: .
J gene: TRBJ2-7
V gene: TRBV4-1

CDR3 DNA: TGTGCCTGGAGGAGTAGCGGGAACTACGAGCAGTACTTC
CDR3 protein: CAWRSSGNYEQYF
clone size: .
D gene: TRBD2
J gene: TRBJ2-7
V gene: TRBV30

CDR3 DNA: TGTGCCAGCAGCTTGCTGGCGGGAGGATCGGGGGGGACCCAGTACTTC
CDR3 protein: CASSLLAGGSGGTQYF
clone size: few
D gene: TRBD2
J gene: TRBJ2-5
V gene: TRBV5-6

CDR3 DNA: TGTGCCAGCAGCCAAGATAACGCAGACCTGCGGGTCGAGCAGTACTTC
CDR3 protein: CASSQDNADLRVEQYF
clone size: .
D gene: .
J gene: TRBJ2-7
V gene: TRBV14

CDR3 DNA: TGTGCCAGCAGCTCTGGGATACACGGGGGATTGCAGGAGACCCAGTACTTC
CDR3 protein: CASSSGIHGGLQETQYF
clone size: .
D gene: .
J gene: TRBJ2-5
V gene: TRBV5-6

CDR3 DNA: TGTGCCAGCAGCCCACAGACTAGCGGGAGGTGGACAGATACGCAGTATTTT
CDR3 protein: CASSPQTSGRWTDTQYF
clone size: .
D gene: TRBD2
J gene: TRBJ2-3
V gene: TRBV7-9

CDR3 DNA: TGCGCCAGCAGCCAGGGATCAGGGGAAGCCTACAATGAGCAGTTCTTC
CDR3 protein: CASSQGSGEAYNEQFF
clone size: .
D gene: .
J gene: TRBJ2-1
V gene: TRBV4-3

CDR3 DNA: TGCGCCAGCAGCCAGGGGGACAGGAGCGTTTATGGCTACACCTTC
CDR3 protein: CASSQGDRSVYGYTF
clone size: few
D gene: TRBD1
J gene: TRBJ1-2
V gene: TRBV4-1

CDR3 DNA: TGTGCCAGCAGCACGAGGAACACTGAAGCTTTCTTT
CDR3 protein: CASSTRNTEAFF
clone size: .
D gene: .
J gene: TRBJ1-1
V gene: TRBV7-9

CDR3 DNA: TGTGCCTGGAGTTCCAGGGGAACGGGCGGCTACACCTTC
CDR3 protein: CAWSSRGTGGYTF
clone size: .
D gene: .
J gene: TRBJ1-2
V gene: TRBV30

CDR3 DNA: TGTGCCAGCAGCTCGGACACCAATCAGCCCCAGCATTTT
CDR3 protein: CASSSDTNQPQHF
clone size: .
D gene: .
J gene: TRBJ1-5
V gene: TRBV7-2

CDR3 DNA: TGTGCCAGCAGTTTGACCACCGCGGGACCAGCGCCTTCAGATACGCAGTATTTT
CDR3 protein: CASSLTTAGPAPSDTQYF
clone size: .
D gene: .
J gene: TRBJ2-3
V gene: TRBV28

CDR3 DNA: TGTGCCAGCACCCCCACAGGGGACACTGAAGCTTTCTTT
CDR3 protein: CASTPTGDTEAFF
clone size: .
D gene: TRBD1
J gene: TRBJ1-1
V gene: TRBV14

CDR3 DNA: TGTGCCAGCAGCCCGGATGGGGAGCGGGAGGTATTTACAGATACGCAGTATTTT
CDR3 protein: CASSPDGEREVFTDTQYF
clone size: .
D gene: TRBD2
J gene: TRBJ2-3
V gene: TRBV5-6

CDR3 DNA: TGTGCCAGCTCCCTAGCGGGAGGGCCCTCGACAGATACGCAGTATTTT
CDR3 protein: CASSLAGGPSTDTQYF
clone size: .
D gene: TRBD2
J gene: TRBJ2-3
V gene: TRBV28

CDR3 DNA: TGTGCCAGCAGCGCTGGACAGTCACTGGGAACTGAAGCTTTCTTT
CDR3 protein: CASSAGQSLGTEAFF
clone size: .
D gene: .
J gene: TRBJ1-1
V gene: TRBV9

CDR3 DNA: TGTGCCAGCAGACGACAGGGGGCACCCGACGGCTACACCTTC
CDR3 protein: CASRRQGAPDGYTF
clone size: .
D gene: TRBD1
J gene: TRBJ1-2
V gene: TRBV25-1

CDR3 DNA: TGTGCCAGCAGCTTAAGCCTACCCGGGACAGGGGAAGTCAAGCAGTACTTC
CDR3 protein: CASSLSLPGTGEVKQYF
clone size: few
D gene: TRBD1
J gene: TRBJ2-7
V gene: TRBV7-9

CDR3 DNA: TGTGCCAGCAGCCAGTGGGCGGGAGGCTCCTACGAGCAGTACTTC
CDR3 protein: CASSQWAGGSYEQYF
clone size: .
D gene: TRBD2
J gene: TRBJ2-7
V gene: TRBV6-5

CDR3 DNA: TGTGCCAGCAGTACTCAGGGGGCCTACACTGAAGCTTTCTTT
CDR3 protein: CASSTQGAYTEAFF
clone size: .
D gene: TRBD1
J gene: TRBJ1-1
V gene: TRBV6-5

CDR3 DNA: TGTGCCAGTAGTGTGGGACACGGCTACACCTTC
CDR3 protein: CASSVGHGYTF
clone size: .
D gene: .
J gene: TRBJ1-2
V gene: TRBV19

CDR3 DNA: TGTGCCAGCAGCTCCCTAGCGGGGTCTAGCACAGATACGCAGTATTTT
CDR3 protein: CASSSLAGSSTDTQYF
clone size: .
D gene: TRBD2
J gene: TRBJ2-3
V gene: TRBV7-6

CDR3 DNA: TGTGCCTGGATCTGGGGGACTAGCGGGAAAGAGACCCAGTACTTC
CDR3 protein: CAWIWGTSGKETQYF
clone size: few
D gene: TRBD2
J gene: TRBJ2-5
V gene: TRBV30

CDR3 DNA: TGTGCCAGCAGCCCTGGACAGGGCCAAGAGACCCAGTACTTC
CDR3 protein: CASSPGQGQETQYF
clone size: few
D gene: TRBD1
J gene: TRBJ2-5
V gene: TRBV7-3

CDR3 DNA: TGTGCCAGCAGCTTATATGCTGGAAACACCATATATTTT
CDR3 protein: CASSLYAGNTIYF
clone size: .
D gene: .
J gene: TRBJ1-3
V gene: TRBV7-9

CDR3 DNA: TGTGCCAGCAGTATCGGGACAGGGGGTACCTACGAGCAGTACTTC
CDR3 protein: CASSIGTGGTYEQYF
clone size: .
D gene: TRBD1
J gene: TRBJ2-7
V gene: TRBV6-1

CDR3 DNA: TGCAGCGTTGTCGGGTTCGTCGGGGCCAGGGGTGACTATGGCTACACCTTC
CDR3 protein: CSVVGFVGARGDYGYTF
clone size: .
D gene: .
J gene: TRBJ1-2
V gene: TRBV29-1

CDR3 DNA: TGTGCCAGCAGCTCGCAGGGGAGGGATCAGCCCCAGCATTTT
CDR3 protein: CASSSQGRDQPQHF
clone size: .
D gene: .
J gene: TRBJ1-5
V gene: TRBV11-2

CDR3 DNA: TGTGCCAGCTCACCCCCGGGACTCTCTACCTACGAGCAGTACTTC
CDR3 protein: CASSPPGLSTYEQYF
clone size: once
D gene: .
J gene: TRBJ2-7
V gene: TRBV18

CDR3 DNA: TGTGCCAGCAGCCCGGCTGACATGAACACTGAAGCTTTCTTT
CDR3 protein: CASSPADMNTEAFF
clone size: .
D gene: .
J gene: TRBJ1-1
V gene: TRBV6-6

CDR3 DNA: TGTGCCAGTAGTGCCGGGACAGTTAACACCGGGGAGCTGTTTTTT
CDR3 protein: CASSAGTVNTGELFF
clone size: .
D gene: TRBD1
J gene: TRBJ2-2
V gene: TRBV19